The sequence of this T cell receptor beta chain was determined in a study of identical twins (dated by TCRdb to the mid-2010s). Concerning the study at large: The study deep-sequenced TCR alpha and beta repertoires from monozygotic twins, unrelated adults of various ages and cord blood to test whether fetal clonotypes persist. To rule out contamination, the twin experiments were replicated at different times with different library preparation protocols.

What the study reported, not specific to this receptor: In monozygotic twins, recombination models systematically underestimated out-of-frame TCR alpha sharing, but the models matched the sharing seen between unrelated individuals. Invariant T cells such as MAIT and iNKT could partly confound zero-insertion analyses, though diverse VJ usage argued against this for most clonotypes. Because the same donors could not be followed over many years, the conclusions depended on cross-sectional statistical analysis. Fewer insertions were carried by abundant cord blood beta clonotypes; a weaker similar trend was observed in young adult naive repertoires, while no such trend was observed in memory repertoires. The excess sharing between twins in beta out-of-frame sequences was weaker because fewer shared sequences reduced the signal-to-noise ratio. Compared with coincidental sharing between unrelated individuals, out-of-frame TCR alpha sequences shared between twins showed an excess of sequences with low generation probability.

As to this clonotype: Its specific antigen is unknown. The sample holds no much larger clone one base away, and base qualities are not on file.

The protocol used for the library was 5' RACE. The sequencing machine was an Illumina HiSeq 2000. A universal primer binding site was introduced by template switching, and a unique molecular identifier was present in the final cDNA, enabling accurate counting of TCR cDNA molecules. First-strand cDNA for TCR alpha and beta chains was synthesized from specific primers in the conserved constant-segment region. Each cDNA library was double barcoded, with a SMART-Mk sample barcode plus Illumina barcodes, to control for contamination. TruSeq adapter sequences, together with Illumina sample barcodes, were added in two successive PCR steps. Sequencing of the TCR alpha and beta cDNA libraries was done on the Illumina HiSeq platform using custom primers. The authors' pipeline ran thus. MiGEC processed the raw reads to extract unique molecular identifiers, while MiXCR was used to determine the CDR3 positions. Recombination models were inferred per individual with the repgenHMM and IGoR tools using an EM algorithm. The analysis of shared clonotypes was done with the tcR package in R, with sharing normalized by the product of cloneset sizes. To study raw recombination without the effects of thymic and clonal selection, out-of-frame nonproductive sequences were analyzed. TCRdb reworked the public reads: Q25 trimming with fastp, MiXCR clone assembly, productive beta chains retained. Rows with one shared CDR3 protein collapse into an entry with the most common genes and DNA. The authors' filters were not applied to this entry. The sample includes roughly 250,000 distinct CDR3 sequences, with 6% to 8.5% observed a single time. Around 5% of the sample goes to the ten largest clones.

Per the germline V gene, SNHLY is the CDR1 and FYNNEI is the CDR2. From cysteine to phenylalanine, the CDR3 is 14 amino acids long. Only CDR3 DNA is held: 42 bases, read in frame from base 1. Germline trimming amounts to 5 bases on V and 5 bases on J, with 5 as the count of junction bases outside the gene matches. All donors were healthy Caucasians. Three pairs of female monozygotic twins, all aged about 18 to 30 years, made up the twin cohort. Positive isolation kits from Invitrogen were used to isolate the CD4+ and CD8+ T cell populations. These data were also reused for a study on yellow fever vaccine responses in identical twins. The second study also describes: According to the authors, the vaccine-induced T cell response in identical twins seemed to be partly convergent and partly specific to each individual. In identical twins, the study followed T cell clones that responded to the vaccine with precision.

The sequenced sample consisted of CD8+ T cells sorted from blood. The clonotype originates from a woman between 18 and 29 years old in good health. The chain is encoded by TRBV2 joined to TRBJ2-7, with 11 central nucleotides matching TRBD1. CDR3 sequence: CASSYRTGGHEQYF. The nucleotide sequence is given as TGTGCCAGCAGTTACAGGACAGGGGGCCACGAGCAGTACTTC.